This entry is about one T cell receptor (beta chain). Antigen specificity is unknown. Generated by immunoSEQ multiplex PCR, the TCRdb table keeps only in-frame clones and is missing some. The sample has over a million clones; 95% to 97% are singletons. These data are taken from a study of shared clonotypes between healthy human individuals. Study in general: Used for every donor were three CD4 naive, three CD4 memory, two CD8 naive and one CD8 memory plate. Whole-study findings and limits: Naive CD4 clonotype sharing across several donors was about 5%.

V dropped 3 bases and J dropped 5 bases, with 17 bases sitting between them. Germline V gene data show CDR1 as SGDLS and CDR2 as YYNGEE. This CDR3 contains 15 residues. Source material: naive CD4+ T cells sorted from blood. Stated subset: CD45RA+ positively selected. This rearrangement joins TRBV9 to TRBJ1-1; no definite D call. The receptor comes from a man between 25 and 39 years old in good health. The CDR3 protein is CASSAGDFPLTEAFF. The CDR3 region has the DNA TGTGCCAGCAGCGCGGGAGACTTCCCCTTGACTGAAGCTTTCTTT.